Below are 17 T cell receptor beta chains sequenced from a single sample in a study of blood T cells in healthy people across ages. Then a second PCR, running roughly 7 to 11 cycles, was carried out with a sample-barcoded 5' primer and a J-beta primer mix. TCRdb re-derived calls from the 5' RACE reads in MiXCR, one entry per CDR3 protein. The sample lists over 1,200,000 distinct CDR3 sequences; roughly 60% were seen once. Material for sequencing was blood. The receptors were gathered from a man between 18 and 29 years old in good health.

The genes are TRBV12-3 or TRBV12-4 and TRBJ2-7; 7 bases map to TRBD1. With 6 bases clipped from V and 0 bases from J, the junction kept 8 bases outside the gene matches. The CDR3 is made up of 15 amino acids. The CDR3 loop is CASSDGTVTSYEQYF. CDR3 nucleotide sequence: TGTGCCAGCAGCGACGGGACAGTGACCTCCTACGAGCAGTACTTC.

This sequence joins TRBV6-5 and TRBJ1-6; D not resolved. Trimming shortened V by 0 bases and J by 2 bases, and 11 bases separated the two germline ends. Germline V lookup: CDR1 MNHEY, CDR2 SVGAGI. The CDR3 spans 17 residues. The CDR3, as DNA: TGTGCCAGCAGTTACTCGACCCGAGGCCCCTATAATTCACCCCTCCACTTT. Translating it yields CASSYSTRGPYNSPLHF.

V and J are TRBV4-1 and TRBJ1-6; D is possibly TRBD1 (6 bases). The CDR3 is made up of 16 amino acids. Trimming shortened V by 0 bases and J by 10 bases, and 16 bases separated the two germline ends. CDR1 and CDR2 (germline): MGHRA, YSYEKL. CDR3 in amino acids: CASSQDPFVGGSPLHF. For the CDR3, the DNA is TGCGCCAGCAGCCAAGATCCATTCGTAGGGGGATCACCCCTCCACTTT.

This clonotype was observed once. This chain uses TRBV4-1 with TRBJ1-5, with TRBD1 as a possible D gene (5 bases). Trimming cost V 1 base and J 4 bases, with 14 bases left between them. Looked up from germline, CDR1 is MGHRA and CDR2 is YSYEKL. The CDR3 is made up of 16 amino acids. The CDR3 reads CASSQGARGGNQPQHF. DNA of the CDR3: TGCGCCAGCAGCCAAGGGGCGAGGGGAGGGAATCAGCCCCAGCATTTT.

The chain recombines TRBV14 with TRBJ2-7; possibly TRBD1 for D (6 bases). The CDR3 loop spans 14 amino acids. With 3 bases removed from V and 0 bases from J, the gap between germline ends came to 9 bases. Germline V gene data show CDR1 as SGHDN and CDR2 as FVKESK. The DNA of the CDR3 is TGTGCCAGCAGCCACCGGGACAACTCCTACGAGCAGTACTTC. Protein: CASSHRDNSYEQYF.

Only a few counts were recorded for this clonotype. The J gene is TRBJ2-5, the V gene TRBV20-1; a possible D gene is TRBD1 (6 bases). There are 16 residues in the CDR3. Germline CDR1 is DFQATT and CDR2 is SNEGSKA (reference sequence). With 3 bases removed from V and 2 bases from J, the gap between germline ends came to 19 bases. This CDR3 is CSASGRYRVPQETQYF. The CDR3 region has the DNA TGCAGTGCTAGTGGGAGATACAGGGTCCCACAAGAGACCCAGTACTTC.

A few counts support this clonotype. This rearrangement joins TRBV15 to TRBJ2-1, with 9 positions matching TRBD2. The V gene end was trimmed by 1 base and the J gene end by 2 bases; junction bases not matched to a gene: 0. The CDR3 runs 15 residues. CDR1 LNHNV and CDR2 YYDKDF come from the germline V gene (reference sequence). CDR3 sequence reads: CATSRGLAAYNEQFF. CDR3 DNA sequence: TGTGCCACCAGCAGAGGACTAGCGGCCTACAATGAGCAGTTCTTC. Full variable domain (missing parts from reference TRBV15 and TRBJ2-1): DAMVIQNPRYQVTQFGKPVTLSCSQTLNHNVMYWYQQKSSQAPKLLFHYYDKDFNNEADTPDNFQSRRPNTSFCFLDIRSPGLGDTAMYLCATSRGLAAYNEQFFGPGTRLTVL.

The gene calls are TRBV29-1 and TRBJ2-5; D could derive from TRBD1 or TRBD2 (6 bases each). Per germline, CDR1 SQVTM and CDR2 ANQGSEA. CDR3 length equals 14 residues. V lost 4 bases to trimming and J lost 2 bases, with 14 bases between them. The CDR3: CSVVIGGRQETQYF. The CDR3 DNA follows: TGCAGCGTTGTCATCGGGGGCCGGCAAGAGACCCAGTACTTC.

The chain is built from TRBV20-1 and TRBJ1-2, with D possibly matching TRBD1 (6 bases). Germline CDR1 and CDR2: DFQATT and SNEGSKA (reference sequence). The CDR3 totals 14 residues. The V gene lost 3 bases and the J gene lost 2 bases, with 13 bases spanning the gap. CDR3 region: CSASLQGQNYGYTF. DNA for the CDR3: TGCAGTGCTAGCTTGCAGGGGCAAAACTATGGCTACACCTTC.

This clonotype was counted once. The gene calls are TRBV4-1 and TRBJ2-1; D may match TRBD1 or TRBD2 (5 bases each). CDR1 is MGHRA, CDR2 YSYEKL, per germline. The V end was cut by 2 bases, the J end by 10 bases, with 18 bases between. This CDR3 spans 15 amino acids. In DNA, the CDR3 is TGCGCCAGCAGCCAATGGGGGTGGGACGGCTACGAGCAGTTCTTC. It specifies CASSQWGWDGYEQFF.

V and J are TRBV4-2 and TRBJ2-1; 8 nucleotides align to TRBD2. V dropped 0 bases and J dropped 7; count of bases not matched to a gene: 5. CDR1 is LGHNA, CDR2 YNFKEQ, per germline. This CDR3 is built from 15 residues. The CDR3: CASSQDPGLGNEQFF. CDR3 nucleotides: TGTGCCAGCAGCCAAGATCCGGGACTAGGTAATGAGCAGTTCTTC.

The rearrangement links TRBV15 to TRBJ2-3; possibly TRBD1 for D (6 bases). The germline V gene encodes CDR1 LNHNV and CDR2 YYDKDF (reference sequence). The CDR3 spans 13 residues. Trimming removed 0 bases at V and 11 bases at J, with 12 bases between. DNA of the CDR3: TGTGCCACCAGCAGAGATATACAGGGAGTGCAGTATTTT. Residues: CATSRDIQGVQYF.

This clonotype was seen once. This rearrangement joins TRBV15 to TRBJ2-4; D may match TRBD1 or TRBD2 (5 bases each). The end of the DNA fits TRBJ2-5 better, so the J call may be wrong. Germline V gene data show CDR1 as LNHNV and CDR2 as YYDKDF (reference sequence). The CDR3 contains 15 residues. The CDR3 is CATSNAGTDLGTQYF. The CDR3 coding sequence is TGTGCCACCAGCAATGCAGGGACGGATTTGGGGACCCAGTACTTC.

The chain employs TRBV7-9 and TRBJ1-2; D perhaps matches TRBD1 (6 bases). The CDR3 is 17 residues long. The V end lost 6 bases, the J end lost 3 bases, and 23 bases lay between the germline ends. The germline V gene encodes CDR1 SEHNR and CDR2 FQNEAQ (reference sequence). In nucleotides, the CDR3 is TGTGCCAGCAGTACTTATCCGATCGGGACAAGGTACTATGGCTACACCTTC. Protein sequence: CASSTYPIGTRYYGYTF.

The chain uses TRBV2 and TRBJ2-7; either TRBD1 or TRBD2 may fit D (6 bases each). Germline V gives CDR1 SNHLY, CDR2 FYNNEI. Deletions cut 2 bases from V and 7 bases from J, with 24 bases between. The CDR3 runs to 17 residues. The CDR3 loop reads CASSEWGARSSYNEQYF. CDR3 DNA sequence: TGTGCCAGCAGTGAATGGGGGGCGCGTAGCTCCTACAATGAGCAGTACTTC. Full variable domain (rest looked up from reference TRBV2 and TRBJ2-7): EPEVTQTPSHQVTQMGQEVILRCVPISNHLYFYWYRQILGQKVEFLVSFYNNEISEKSEIFDDQFSVERPDGSNFTLKIRSTKLEDSAMYFCASSEWGARSSYNEQYFGPGTRLTVT.

The CDR3 DNA follows: TGTGCCAGCAGCGTAGGGCAGTTCACAGATACGCAGTATTTT. Translating it yields CASSVGQFTDTQYF. The rearrangement uses TRBV5-5 and TRBJ2-3, with no clear D. Germline CDR1 reads SGHKS; CDR2 reads YYEKEE (reference sequence). The length of the CDR3 is 14 residues. Trimming removed 4 bases at V and 2 bases at J, with 11 bases between.

This clonotype was recorded a few times. The CDR3 DNA follows: TGCGCCAGCAGCCAGGCAAGGCGCGGTGTAGGCTTGGAGACCCAGTACTTC. Protein sequence: CASSQARRGVGLETQYF. The chain joins TRBV4-1 to TRBJ2-5; no clear D. Per the germline V gene, CDR1 is MGHRA and CDR2 is YSYEKL. The CDR3 consists of 17 residues. Between the trimmed V and J ends, which lost 3 bases and 5 bases, there was a span of 22 bases.